The entry that follows covers one TCR beta chain sequence. All the people who gave samples were healthy bone marrow donors. This record belongs to a study of cytomegalovirus exposure and HLA in healthy donors. CDR1 MGHDK and CDR2 SYGVNS come from the germline V gene. V shed 6 bases and J 1 base; nucleotides not matched to a gene: 2. The CDR3 has 15 amino acids. Primers: 60 Vbeta forward and 13 Jbeta reverse. TCRdb's copy holds only in-frame clones and misses some; the assay was immunoSEQ multiplex PCR. The sample has roughly 150,000 clones; 75% to 90% are singletons. The sample was PBMCs. The V gene is TRBV25-1, the J gene TRBJ2-1, with 11 bases that match TRBD2. The receptor's source is a male donor in good health and CMV-seronegative. CDR3: CASRVAGGSYNEQFF. The CDR3 region has the DNA TGTGCCAGCAGGGTAGCGGGGGGGTCCTACAATGAGCAGTTCTTC. Full variable domain (outside the CDR3, taken from reference TRBV25-1 and TRBJ2-1): EADIYQTPRYLVIGTGKKITLECSQTMGHDKMYWYQQDPGMELHLIHYSYGVNSTEKGDLSSESTVSRIRTEHFPLTLESARPSHTSQYLCASRVAGGSYNEQFFGPGTRLTVL.